A single sample is the source of the 26 T cell receptor beta chains below, sequenced in a study of blood T cell repertoires in COVID-19. Sequenced by immunoSEQ multiplex PCR; TCRdb stores in-frame clones only, minus some. Among around 390,000 clones listed, 80% to 90% were seen once. The material sequenced was PBMCs or T cells enriched from blood (not recorded which). These receptors originate from a woman aged 45-60 years who had recovered from COVID-19.

V gene TRBV7-2 combines with J gene TRBJ1-5; 11 nucleotides agree with TRBD1. CDR3 length: 17 amino acids. Germline V lookup: CDR1 SGHTA, CDR2 FQGNSA. V was pared by 1 base and J by 3 bases, with 5 bases of the junction left unmatched. The CDR3 DNA is TGTGCCAGCAGCTTAGGGGAAGGACAGGGGGCCAATCAGCCCCAGCATTTT. Its translation is CASSLGEGQGANQPQHF.

J is TRBJ1-4 and V is TRBV5-4; 7 nucleotides match TRBD1. V lost 3 bases, J lost 0 bases, and 2 bases stayed unmatched. Germline loops: CDR1 SGHNT, CDR2 YYREEE (reference sequence). CDR3 length equals 15 residues. CDR3 nucleotide sequence: TGTGCCAGCAGCTGGGACAGATCAACTAATGAAAAACTGTTTTTT. It is translated as CASSWDRSTNEKLFF. The full variable domain, completed using reference TRBV5-4 and TRBJ1-4, is ETGVTQSPTHLIKTRGQQVTLRCSSQSGHNTVSWYQQALGQGPQFIFQYYREEENGRGNFPPRFSGLQFPNYSSELNVNALELDDSALYLCASSWDRSTNEKLFFGSGTQLSVL.

This chain joins TRBV5-1 and TRBJ2-3; D is possibly TRBD1 (5 bases). The germline V and J ends were trimmed by 0 bases and 3 bases, with 8 bases remaining between them. CDR1 and CDR2 (germline): SGHRS, YFSETQ. This CDR3 is built from 14 residues. The CDR3 coding sequence is TGCGCCAGCAGCTTGGGAGACAGTACAGATACGCAGTATTTT. Protein: CASSLGDSTDTQYF.

V usage is TRBV19 and J usage is TRBJ1-4, with 11 bases aligning to TRBD1. The ends lost 9 bases at V and 2 bases at J; junction bases unmatched: 8. CDR1 is LNHDA and CDR2 is SQIVND in the germline V gene (reference sequence). The length of the CDR3 is 16 residues. The CDR3 nucleotides read TGTGCCAGCAGGACAGGGGGCATGTCGACTAATGAAAAACTGTTTTTT. Translating gives CASRTGGMSTNEKLFF.

The rearrangement joins TRBV28 to TRBJ2-7; D is ambiguous. The CDR3 length is 12 residues. Trimming shortened V by 7 bases and J by 0 bases, and 7 bases separated the two germline ends. Germline lookup yields CDR1 MDHEN and CDR2 SYDVKM. CDR3 nucleotide sequence: TGTGCCAGCACCCCAAACTCCTACGAGCAGTACTTC. Translated: CASTPNSYEQYF.

This clone showed up just once. The chain joins TRBV28 to TRBJ1-4, with 9 nucleotides matching TRBD1. The germline V gene has CDR1 MDHEN and CDR2 SYDVKM. V shed 5 bases and J 8 bases; nucleotides not matched to a gene: 9. The CDR3 consists of 15 residues. CDR3 in amino acids: CASSRPGQGGEKLFF. The CDR3 DNA is TGTGCCAGCAGTCGTCCGGGACAGGGAGGCGAAAAACTGTTTTTT.

The sample holds a few counts of this clone. The CDR3 nucleotides are TGTGCCAGCACATCAGGGGGCTCAGGGCCCTACGAGCAGTACTTC. As protein: CASTSGGSGPYEQYF. The chain carries TRBV28 and TRBJ2-7, with 8 bases fitting TRBD1. The CDR3 sequence is 15 residues long. CDR1 and CDR2 from the germline V gene are MDHEN and SYDVKM. The V segment lost 7 bases and the J segment 2 bases; nucleotides outside the gene matches: 10.

The genes are TRBV28 and TRBJ1-2; D is perhaps TRBD1 (6 bases). V dropped 3 bases and J dropped 3 bases, with 17 bases sitting between them. Germline lookup yields CDR1 MDHEN and CDR2 SYDVKM. This CDR3 comprises 16 residues. The chain's CDR3 is CASSLPGGGVDYGYTF. The CDR3 coding sequence is TGTGCCAGCAGTTTGCCGGGGGGCGGGGTAGACTATGGCTACACCTTC.

This clone was seen repeatedly, ten times or more. V is TRBV27 and J is TRBJ2-7, with TRBD1 identical over 7 bases. The CDR3 totals 14 residues. Germline values: CDR1 MNHEY, CDR2 SMNVEV (reference sequence). The trim removed 5 bases at V and 3 bases at J, leaving 7 bases unmatched. The CDR3 reads CASSRTGQFYEQYF. CDR3 DNA sequence: TGTGCCAGCAGTCGTACGGGACAGTTCTACGAGCAGTACTTC.

The rearrangement uses TRBV6-5 and TRBJ1-2; D is uncertain. CDR3 size: 15 residues. The V end lost 6 bases, the J end lost 0 bases, and 14 bases lay between the germline ends. The germline V gene encodes CDR1 MNHEY and CDR2 SVGAGI. The CDR3 coding sequence is TGTGCCAGCAGCGCGGTAGGTCTAGCTAACTATGGCTACACCTTC. Translation: CASSAVGLANYGYTF.

The V call is TRBV7-2, the J call TRBJ2-2, with 12 bases matching TRBD2. Germline CDR1 SGHTA, CDR2 FQGNSA. The length of the CDR3 is 16 residues. Trimming removed 4 bases from V and 4 bases from J; junction bases left unmatched: 4. The CDR3 nucleotides read TGTGCCAGCAGCTACAGGACTAGCGGGACCACCGGGGAGCTGTTTTTT. Its protein product is CASSYRTSGTTGELFF.

The genes are TRBV27 and TRBJ1-6, with unresolved D. From germline, CDR1 is MNHEY and CDR2 SMNVEV (reference sequence). The V and J ends lost 5 bases and 2 bases respectively, with 7 bases between them. This CDR3 has 14 residues. The CDR3 DNA is TGTGCCAGCAGTGGCGGTACCTATAATTCACCCCTCCACTTT. Its translation is CASSGGTYNSPLHF.

The chain links TRBV7-3 to TRBJ2-3, with a weak D call TRBD1 (6 bases). The germline V gene encodes CDR1 SGHTA and CDR2 FQGTGA. This CDR3 has 14 residues. The ends were cut back, 3 bases at V and 2 bases at J, with 9 bases in the middle. CDR3 sequence (DNA): TGTGCCAGCAGCTTCAGGGGATCCACAGATACGCAGTATTTT. It codes for CASSFRGSTDTQYF.

This clone was seen once. This chain joins TRBV28 and TRBJ1-2; maybe TRBD1 (5 bases). Germline V gene lookup returns CDR1 MDHEN and CDR2 SYDVKM. The V and J ends lost 8 bases and 5 bases respectively, with 9 bases between them. CDR3 length: 11 amino acids. As DNA, the CDR3 is TGTGCCAGCTGGGGGGATTATGGCTACACCTTC. This gives the protein CASWGDYGYTF.

V and J are TRBV18 and TRBJ2-5, with TRBD2 matching 8 bases. Germline CDR1 is KGHSH and CDR2 is LQKENI. The CDR3 contains 15 residues. Trimming at V came to 4 bases and at J to 5 bases, leaving 9 bases not matched to a gene. The CDR3 DNA reads as TGTGCCAGCTCACTCACAGCGGGGGCCCAGGAGACCCAGTACTTC. Protein product: CASSLTAGAQETQYF.

This chain joins TRBV29-1 and TRBJ2-6; 7 nucleotides match TRBD1. V was clipped by 6 bases and J by 1 base; unmatched bases: 9. Germline V gene data show CDR1 as SQVTM and CDR2 as ANQGSEA. The length of the CDR3 is 16 residues. The DNA for the CDR3 is TGCAGCGTCGGGACAGCCCCTTTTTCTGGGGCCAACGTCCTGACTTTC. Translated: CSVGTAPFSGANVLTF.

The chain combines TRBV5-5 with TRBJ1-4; tentatively, D is TRBD1 (5 bases). Germline values: CDR1 SGHKS, CDR2 YYEKEE (reference sequence). The V gene lost 4 bases and the J gene lost 0 bases, with 10 bases spanning the gap. There are 15 residues in the CDR3. The CDR3 DNA is TGTGCCAGCAGCAAGGACACCGCAACTAATGAAAAACTGTTTTTT. Translation gives CASSKDTATNEKLFF.

Here the CDR3 DNA reads TGCGCCAGCAGGGCCGGGGGACCCCTCCACTTT. Protein: CASRAGGPLHF. The chain has TRBV5-1 and TRBJ1-6; D is possibly TRBD1 (5 bases). Germline CDR1 SGHRS, CDR2 YFSETQ. The CDR3 has 11 residues. V lost 5 bases to trimming and J lost 12 bases, with 9 bases between them. Full variable domain (missing parts from reference TRBV5-1 and TRBJ1-6): KAGVTQTPRYLIKTRGQQVTLSCSPISGHRSVSWYQQTPGQGLQFLFEYFSETQRNKGNFPGRFSGRQFSNSRSEMNVSTLELGDSALYLCASRAGGPLHFGNGTRLTVT.

The CDR3 coding sequence is TGTGCCAGCAGTCTCCAGGGGGCAGCCTACGAGCAGTACTTC. Translating it yields CASSLQGAAYEQYF. The chain recombines TRBV2 with TRBJ2-7; 8 bases are a match to TRBD1. CDR1 is SNHLY, CDR2 FYNNEI, per germline. The CDR3 length is 14 residues. The J segment lost 2 bases and the V segment lost 5 bases, leaving 5 bases of the junction unmatched.

The chain uses TRBV7-9 and TRBJ2-1, with a tentative D call TRBD1 (5 bases). Germline V gives CDR1 SEHNR, CDR2 FQNEAQ (reference sequence). Between the trimmed V and J ends, which lost 1 base and 5 bases, there was a span of 9 bases. There are 14 residues in the CDR3. The CDR3 here is CASSLGVGDNEQFF. CDR3 sequence (DNA): TGTGCCAGCAGCTTAGGCGTAGGGGACAATGAGCAGTTCTTC.

The chain uses TRBV7-8 and TRBJ2-7; D is ambiguous. This CDR3 comprises 14 residues. Germline V lookup: CDR1 SGHVS, CDR2 FQNEAQ. V was shortened by 4 bases and J by 2 bases, with 12 bases between the two germline ends. DNA for the CDR3: TGTGCCAGCAGCTACCAGGAACGGACCTACGAGCAGTACTTC. Amino acid sequence: CASSYQERTYEQYF.

This clone was recorded a few times. This rearrangement joins TRBV18 to TRBJ1-2; 9 nucleotides match TRBD1. CDR3 size: 16 residues. J gave up 7 bases and V 3 bases, and 12 bases lay outside the gene matches. The germline CDR1 and CDR2 sequences are KGHSH and LQKENI. DNA for the CDR3: TGTGCCAGCTCACCCTATACCGGGACAGGGAGTGGTGGCTACACCTTC. Encoded protein: CASSPYTGTGSGGYTF.

The chain combines TRBV5-8 with TRBJ2-5, with 7 bases matching TRBD1. Germline V gene sequence: CDR1 SGHTS, CDR2 YDEGEE. This CDR3 is built from 15 residues. Unmatched junction bases numbered 8, after V lost 4 bases and J lost 2 bases. The CDR3 here is CASSQGTALQETQYF. The CDR3 nucleotides read TGTGCCAGCAGCCAAGGGACAGCCTTACAAGAGACCCAGTACTTC.

The chain employs TRBV7-9 and TRBJ1-2; D might be TRBD1 (5 bases). Germline V gene data show CDR1 as SEHNR and CDR2 as FQNEAQ (reference sequence). V shed 5 bases and J shed 4 bases, with 14 bases lying between them. The CDR3 runs 14 residues. The CDR3 region has the DNA TGTGCCAGCAGCGGGTCAGGGCTCGGCTATGGCTACACCTTC. Protein product: CASSGSGLGYGYTF.

This clone was detected once. This chain joins TRBV7-9 and TRBJ2-3; D remains ambiguous. V was pared by 4 bases and J by 2 bases, with 7 bases between. In germline, CDR1 is SEHNR, CDR2 FQNEAQ (reference sequence). This CDR3 spans 13 amino acids. This CDR3 reads CASSSSLTDTQYF. The CDR3 region has the DNA TGTGCCAGCAGCTCCTCCCTCACAGATACGCAGTATTTT.

The chain uses TRBV4-1 and TRBJ1-1; perhaps TRBD1 as D (6 bases). The V end lost 4 bases, the J end lost 1 base, and 7 bases lay between the germline ends. The germline V gene encodes CDR1 MGHRA and CDR2 YSYEKL. The CDR3 consists of 13 residues. For the CDR3, the DNA is TGCGCCAGCAGCCGGACAGAGAACACTGAAGCTTTCTTT. It is translated as CASSRTENTEAFF.